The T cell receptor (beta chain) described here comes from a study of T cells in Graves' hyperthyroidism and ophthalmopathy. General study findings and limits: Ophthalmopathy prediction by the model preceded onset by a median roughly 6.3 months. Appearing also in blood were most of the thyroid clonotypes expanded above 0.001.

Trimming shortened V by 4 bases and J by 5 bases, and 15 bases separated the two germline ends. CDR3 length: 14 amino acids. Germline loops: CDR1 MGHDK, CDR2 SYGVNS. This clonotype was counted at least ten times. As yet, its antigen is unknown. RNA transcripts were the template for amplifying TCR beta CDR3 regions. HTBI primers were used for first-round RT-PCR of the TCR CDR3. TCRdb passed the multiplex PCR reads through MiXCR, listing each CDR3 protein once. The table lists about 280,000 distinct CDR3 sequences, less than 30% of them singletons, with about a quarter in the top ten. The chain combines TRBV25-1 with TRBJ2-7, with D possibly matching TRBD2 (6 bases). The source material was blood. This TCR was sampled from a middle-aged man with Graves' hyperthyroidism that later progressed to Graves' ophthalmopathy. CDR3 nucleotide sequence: TGTGCCAGCAGTGTCACGCGGGGCGGACACGAGCAGTACTTC. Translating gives CASSVTRGGHEQYF.